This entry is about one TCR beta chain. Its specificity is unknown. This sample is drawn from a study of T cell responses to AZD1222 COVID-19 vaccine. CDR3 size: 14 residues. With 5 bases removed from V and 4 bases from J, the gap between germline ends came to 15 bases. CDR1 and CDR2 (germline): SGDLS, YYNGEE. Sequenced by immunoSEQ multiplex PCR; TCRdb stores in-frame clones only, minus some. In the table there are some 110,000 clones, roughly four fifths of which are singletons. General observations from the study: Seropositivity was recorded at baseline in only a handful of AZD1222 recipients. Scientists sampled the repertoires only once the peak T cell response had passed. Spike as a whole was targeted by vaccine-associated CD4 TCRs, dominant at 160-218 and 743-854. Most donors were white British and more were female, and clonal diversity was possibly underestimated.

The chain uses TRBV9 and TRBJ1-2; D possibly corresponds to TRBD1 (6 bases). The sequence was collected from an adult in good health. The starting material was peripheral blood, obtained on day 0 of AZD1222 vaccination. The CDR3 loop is CASRTTGTTYGYTF. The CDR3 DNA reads TGTGCCAGCAGAACAACCGGGACAACCTATGGCTACACCTTC.